These 18 T cell receptor beta chains were sequenced from one sample in a study of shared clonotypes between healthy human individuals. The protocol was immunoSEQ multiplex PCR, while the TCRdb copy is restricted to in-frame clones and leaves out a portion. The repertoire holds roughly 1,500,000 clones, 95% to 99% seen once, with about 0.45% in the top ten. Specimen: naive CD4+ T cells sorted from blood. Subset: CD45RA+ positively selected. The receptors here all came from a young man in good health.

In the case of this clone: Other DNA variants within this sample encode the same CDR3. The chain carries TRBV7-3 and TRBJ2-2, with D unclear. Trimming pared 4 bases from V and 1 base from J, leaving 4 bases between. CDR1 and CDR2 from the germline V gene are SGHTA and FQGTGA. The CDR3 has 13 residues. The CDR3 DNA sequence: TGTGCCAGCAGCTCCGGGAACACCGGGGAGCTGTTTTTT. It translates to CASSSGNTGELFF.

The chain employs TRBV25-1 and TRBJ2-7; 10 positions agree with TRBD1. Germline V CDR1 and CDR2: MGHDK, SYGVNS. V lost 4 bases to trimming and J lost 0 bases; unmatched junction nucleotides: 3. The CDR3 is 15 residues long. The DNA of the CDR3 is TGTGCCAGCAGTGCCCGGGACAGGGGCTCCTACGAGCAGTACTTC. Translating it yields CASSARDRGSYEQYF.

The chain recombines TRBV7-9 with TRBJ2-1; possibly TRBD2 for D (5 bases). The length of the CDR3 is 13 residues. In germline, CDR1 is SEHNR, CDR2 FQNEAQ (reference sequence). Trimming left V 5 bases short and J 7 bases short, with 12 bases between. CDR3 sequence reads: CASSPTGMNEQFF. CDR3 nucleotide sequence: TGTGCCAGCAGCCCAACCGGGATGAATGAGCAGTTCTTC.

The chain uses TRBV2 and TRBJ2-2; D remains ambiguous. Trimming cost V 1 base and J 2 bases, with 8 bases left between them. This CDR3 is built from 15 residues. Looked up from germline, CDR1 is SNHLY and CDR2 is FYNNEI. CDR3 amino acids: CASSEGGVNTGELFF. In nucleotides, the CDR3 is TGTGCCAGCAGTGAAGGTGGGGTCAACACCGGGGAGCTGTTTTTT.

The chain is built from TRBV6-6 and TRBJ2-3, with D uncertain. Trimming stripped 2 bases from V and 0 bases from J, with 6 bases between. The CDR3 is 14 residues long. The V gene's germline CDR1 is MNHNY and CDR2 SVGAGI (reference sequence). The CDR3 loop is CASSYRPSTDTQYF. The CDR3 nucleotides read TGTGCCAGCAGTTACCGGCCGAGCACAGATACGCAGTATTTT.

The rearrangement joins TRBV14 to TRBJ2-3; no reliable D call. Per the germline V gene, CDR1 is SGHDN and CDR2 is FVKESK. The CDR3 spans 16 residues. Trimming cost V 4 bases and J 4 bases, with 18 bases left between them. As DNA, the CDR3 is TGTGCCAGCAGCCTGGGTCTTACTACCGGCGCAGATACGCAGTATTTT. It is translated as CASSLGLTTGADTQYF.

The genes are TRBV18 and TRBJ1-4; 7 bases map to TRBD1. The V segment lost 3 bases and the J segment 4 bases; nucleotides outside the gene matches: 2. The CDR3 has 14 residues. Germline values: CDR1 KGHSH, CDR2 LQKENI. The CDR3 loop reads CASSPGQNNEKLFF. CDR3 bases: TGTGCCAGCTCACCGGGACAGAATAATGAAAAACTGTTTTTT. The entire variable domain, with the rest obtained from reference TRBV18 and TRBJ1-4, is as follows: NAGVMQNPRHLVRRRGQEARLRCSPMKGHSHVYWYRQLPEEGLKFMVYLQKENIIDESGMPKERFSAEFPKEGPSILRIQQVVRGDSAAYFCASSPGQNNEKLFFGSGTQLSVL.

The CDR3 DNA follows: TGTGCTAGTGGTAGCACAGATACGCAGTATTTT. It yields the protein CASGSTDTQYF. This rearrangement joins TRBV12-5 to TRBJ2-3, with D unresolved. Germline V gene lookup returns CDR1 LGHNT and CDR2 FRNRAP. The CDR3 covers 11 residues. Trimming shortened V by 5 bases and J by 0 bases, and 0 bases separated the two germline ends. Complete variable domain (other parts from reference TRBV12-5 and TRBJ2-3): DARVTQTPRHKVTEMGQEVTMRCQPILGHNTVFWYRQTMMQGLELLAYFRNRAPLDDSGMPKDRFSAEMPDATLATLKIQPSEPRDSAVYFCASGSTDTQYFGPGTRLTVL.

This clone was observed a single time. The V gene is TRBV4-1, the J gene TRBJ2-5; 8 positions match TRBD1. V lost 2 bases and J lost 4; bases outside the gene matches: 3. CDR1 and CDR2 from the germline V gene are MGHRA and YSYEKL. This CDR3 has 14 amino acids. This CDR3 is CASSQQGATETQYF. The DNA of the CDR3 is TGCGCCAGCAGCCAACAGGGGGCGACAGAGACCCAGTACTTC.

The J gene is TRBJ2-3, the V gene TRBV5-1; a weak D match, TRBD1 (5 bases). V was cut by 0 bases and J by 2 bases, with 10 bases left in between. The CDR3 length is 15 residues. Germline assignment: CDR1 SGHRS and CDR2 YFSETQ. The CDR3 DNA is TGCGCCAGCAGCTTGGACAGGTTCCCCACAGATACGCAGTATTTT. The encoded protein is CASSLDRFPTDTQYF.

The rearrangement links TRBV28 to TRBJ1-2; D is unclear. The CDR3 sequence is 16 residues long. The V and J ends lost 7 bases and 2 bases respectively, with 20 bases between them. CDR1 MDHEN and CDR2 SYDVKM come from the germline V gene. The chain's CDR3 is CASTQARGLWNYGYTF. Here the CDR3 DNA reads TGTGCCAGCACTCAGGCTCGCGGGTTATGGAACTATGGCTACACCTTC.

Notes on this clone: The same CDR3 can be traced to other DNA sequences in this sample. The chain couples TRBV5-1 to TRBJ2-3, with 9 bases lining up with TRBD1. V shed 4 bases, J shed 4 bases, and the junction held 4 bases outside the gene matches. Germline loops: CDR1 SGHRS, CDR2 YFSETQ. CDR3 size: 14 residues. This chain's CDR3 is CASSRGQGPDTQYF. CDR3 nucleotide sequence: TGCGCCAGCAGCCGGGGACAGGGCCCAGATACGCAGTATTTT. Full variable domain (outside the CDR3, taken from reference TRBV5-1 and TRBJ2-3): KAGVTQTPRYLIKTRGQQVTLSCSPISGHRSVSWYQQTPGQGLQFLFEYFSETQRNKGNFPGRFSGRQFSNSRSEMNVSTLELGDSALYLCASSRGQGPDTQYFGPGTRLTVL.

This chain joins TRBV9 and TRBJ2-3; 7 nucleotides align to TRBD1. The length of the CDR3 is 14 residues. From germline, CDR1 is SGDLS and CDR2 YYNGEE. J was trimmed by 2 bases and V by 4 bases; bases with no gene match: 4. CDR3 sequence: CASSPGQLTDTQYF. CDR3 DNA sequence: TGTGCCAGCAGCCCGGGACAGCTCACAGATACGCAGTATTTT.

The V and J genes are TRBV28 and TRBJ2-5, with D hard to call. Germline CDR1 reads MDHEN; CDR2 reads SYDVKM. Trimming removed 10 bases at V and 1 base at J, with 10 bases between. The CDR3 consists of 12 residues. The CDR3 region has the DNA TGTGCCATCGGACCTCTCCAAGAGACCCAGTACTTC. This encodes CAIGPLQETQYF.

J is TRBJ2-7 and V is TRBV7-9; 10 bases match TRBD2. Germline CDR1 and CDR2: SEHNR and FQNEAQ (reference sequence). The CDR3 sequence is 13 residues long. Trimming removed 3 bases from V and 5 bases from J; junction bases left unmatched: 1. CDR3 coding DNA: TGTGCCAGCAGCTTTACTAGCGGGAACGAGCAGTACTTC. It specifies CASSFTSGNEQYF.

J is TRBJ2-3 and V is TRBV11-2; 7 nucleotides align to TRBD1. After removal of 5 bases from V and 3 bases from J, the junction contained 14 bases not matched to a gene. CDR3 length: 17 residues. Per germline, CDR1 SGHAT and CDR2 FQNNGV. CDR3 amino acids: CASSPRSGQGVTDTQYF. The CDR3 DNA reads TGTGCCAGCAGCCCCCGCTCAGGTCAGGGGGTAACAGATACGCAGTATTTT.

The V and J genes are TRBV19 and TRBJ2-3, with D possibly TRBD2 on 5 matching bases. The CDR3 is made up of 13 amino acids. Germline CDR1 LNHDA, CDR2 SQIVND (reference sequence). Trimming took off 3 bases at V and 6 bases at J, with 10 bases between the two ends. The CDR3 reads CASSMGRGDTQYF. CDR3 sequence (DNA): TGTGCCAGTAGTATGGGGAGAGGCGATACGCAGTATTTT.

The gene calls are TRBV28 and TRBJ2-5; D possibly corresponds to TRBD1 (6 bases). CDR3 size: 18 residues. Trimming stripped 3 bases from V and 3 bases from J, with 23 bases between. From germline, CDR1 is MDHEN and CDR2 SYDVKM. CDR3 bases: TGTGCCAGCAGTTTTAGATTTCGGAGGACAGTCATTAAAGAGACCCAGTACTTC. This codes for CASSFRFRRTVIKETQYF.